The text below deals with one T cell receptor (beta chain). The germline V gene encodes CDR1 MDHEN and CDR2 SYDVKM. V was cut by 3 bases and J by 16 bases, with 22 bases left in between. This CDR3 is 14 amino acids long. The method was immunoSEQ multiplex PCR; TCRdb's version includes in-frame clones alone and lacks a portion of them. The profile shows about 200,000 clones, more than 85% of them singletons. The entry originates in a study of blood T cell repertoires in COVID-19. This TCR was sampled from a man aged 35 to 55 with active or convalescent COVID-19. The source material was peripheral blood. The chain has TRBV28 and TRBJ2-1, with D possibly matching TRBD1 (6 bases). DNA of the CDR3: TGTGCCAGCAGTTTGAGGCTCCGGGCAGGGGTTTGCTTCTTC. It codes for CASSLRLRAGVCFF.